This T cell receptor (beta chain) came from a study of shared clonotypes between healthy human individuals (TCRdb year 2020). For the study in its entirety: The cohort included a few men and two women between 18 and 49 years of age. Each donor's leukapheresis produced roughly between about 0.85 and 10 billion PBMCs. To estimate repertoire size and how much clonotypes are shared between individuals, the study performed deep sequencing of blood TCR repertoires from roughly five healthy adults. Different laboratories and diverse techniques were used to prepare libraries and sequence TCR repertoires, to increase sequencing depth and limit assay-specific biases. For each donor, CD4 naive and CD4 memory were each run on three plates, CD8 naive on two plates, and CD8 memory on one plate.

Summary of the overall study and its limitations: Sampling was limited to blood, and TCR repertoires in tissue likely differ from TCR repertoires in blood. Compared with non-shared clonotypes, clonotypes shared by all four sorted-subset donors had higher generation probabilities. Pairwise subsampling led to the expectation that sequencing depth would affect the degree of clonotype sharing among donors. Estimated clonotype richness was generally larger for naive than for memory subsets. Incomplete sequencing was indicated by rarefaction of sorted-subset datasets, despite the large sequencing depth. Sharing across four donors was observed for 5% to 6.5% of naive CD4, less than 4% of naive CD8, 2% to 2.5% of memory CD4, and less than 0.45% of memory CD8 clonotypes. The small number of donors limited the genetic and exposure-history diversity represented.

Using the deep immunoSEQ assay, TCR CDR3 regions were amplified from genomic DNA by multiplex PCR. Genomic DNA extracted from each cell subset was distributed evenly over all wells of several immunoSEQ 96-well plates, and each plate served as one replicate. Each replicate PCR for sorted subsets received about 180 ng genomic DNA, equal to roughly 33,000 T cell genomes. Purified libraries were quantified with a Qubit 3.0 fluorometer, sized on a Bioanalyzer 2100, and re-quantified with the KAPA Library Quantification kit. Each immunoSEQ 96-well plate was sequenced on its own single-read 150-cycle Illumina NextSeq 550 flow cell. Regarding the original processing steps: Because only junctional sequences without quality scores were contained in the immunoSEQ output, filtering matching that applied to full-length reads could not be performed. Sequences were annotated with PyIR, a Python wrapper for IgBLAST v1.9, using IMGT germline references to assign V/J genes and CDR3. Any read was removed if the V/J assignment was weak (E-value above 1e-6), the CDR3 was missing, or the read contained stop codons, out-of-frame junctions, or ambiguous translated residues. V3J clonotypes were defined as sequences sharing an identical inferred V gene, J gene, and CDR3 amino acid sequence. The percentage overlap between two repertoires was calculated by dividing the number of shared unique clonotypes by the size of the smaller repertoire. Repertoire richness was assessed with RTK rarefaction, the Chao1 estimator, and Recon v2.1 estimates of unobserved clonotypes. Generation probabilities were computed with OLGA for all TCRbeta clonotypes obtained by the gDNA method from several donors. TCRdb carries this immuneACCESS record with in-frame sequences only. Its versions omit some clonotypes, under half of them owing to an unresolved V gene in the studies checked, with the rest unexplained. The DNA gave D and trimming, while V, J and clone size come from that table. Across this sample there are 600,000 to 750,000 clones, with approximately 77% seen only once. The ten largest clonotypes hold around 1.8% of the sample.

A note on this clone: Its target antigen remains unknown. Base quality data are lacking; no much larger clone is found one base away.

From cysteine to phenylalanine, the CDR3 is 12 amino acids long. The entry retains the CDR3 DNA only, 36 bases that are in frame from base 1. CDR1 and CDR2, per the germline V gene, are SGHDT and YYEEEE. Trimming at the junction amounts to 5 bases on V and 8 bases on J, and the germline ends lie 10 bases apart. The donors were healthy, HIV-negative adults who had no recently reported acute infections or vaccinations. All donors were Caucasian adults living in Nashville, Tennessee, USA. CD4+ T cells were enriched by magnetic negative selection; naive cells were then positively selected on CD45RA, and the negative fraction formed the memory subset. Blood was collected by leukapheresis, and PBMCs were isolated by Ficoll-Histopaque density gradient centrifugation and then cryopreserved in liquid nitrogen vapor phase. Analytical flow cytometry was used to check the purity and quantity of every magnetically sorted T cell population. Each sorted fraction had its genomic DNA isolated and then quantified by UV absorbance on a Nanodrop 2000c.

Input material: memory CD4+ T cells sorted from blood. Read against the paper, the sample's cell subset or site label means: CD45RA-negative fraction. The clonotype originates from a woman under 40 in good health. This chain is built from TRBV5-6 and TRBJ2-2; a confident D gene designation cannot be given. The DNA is TGTGCCAGCAGTTCGGGCGTTGGGGAGCTGTTTTTT. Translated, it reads CASSSGVGELFF.